This T cell receptor (beta chain) is from a study of human thymus T cells. Generated by immunoSEQ multiplex PCR, the TCRdb table keeps only in-frame clones and is missing some. The repertoire consists of 120,000 or so clones, with about 93% occurring once and the leading ten covering 0.02% to 0.03%. Thymus pieces cut out during corrective heart surgery were the tissue that was used. The CDR3 contains 21 residues. The V end lost 2 bases, the J end lost 1 base, and 29 bases lay between the germline ends. Germline V gives CDR1 ENHRY, CDR2 SYGVKD. The material sequenced was thymus tissue. The TCR comes from a boy less than two years old with a congenital heart defect but otherwise immunologically healthy. This chain links TRBV10-3 with TRBJ1-2, with a weak D call TRBD1 (5 bases). In DNA, the CDR3 is TGTGCCATCAGTGAGCGAAGACCAACCGACAGTCCCCTTACCCATAACTATGGCTACACCTTC. Protein: CAISERRPTDSPLTHNYGYTF.